The 26 T cell receptor beta chains below all came from one sample that was sequenced in a study of spatial heterogeneity in lung cancer. Via MiXCR, TCRdb re-called the 5' RACE reads, giving one row per CDR3 protein. Here the sample spans 36,000 or so distinct CDR3 sequences, roughly 5.5% being singletons. Time point described: sample taken at primary tumor resection. Whole RNA came from tumor, nontumor lung or frozen PBMC and was sequenced without being sorted. The source material was PBMCs, sampled at surgery. These receptors all stem from a female donor with early-stage non-small cell lung cancer.

This clonotype was recorded once. Relative to the germline gene, one junction end is altered; a read error may explain this. CDR3: CASCDYESSGNTIYF. CDR3 DNA: TGTGCCAGCTGTGACTATGAGAGCTCTGGAAACACCATATATTTT. The rearrangement uses TRBV2 and TRBJ1-3; D gene uncertain. The CDR3 is 15 amino acids. The V gene's germline CDR1 is SNHLY and CDR2 FYNNEI.

Many counts were recorded for this clonotype. The V gene is TRBV18, the J gene TRBJ1-2; 9 nucleotides agree with TRBD1. The germline V gene encodes CDR1 KGHSH and CDR2 LQKENI. With V trimmed by 3 bases and J by 8 bases, 7 bases remained unmatched. The CDR3 length is 14 residues. This chain's CDR3 is CASSPEGQGSGYTF. The CDR3 DNA reads as TGTGCCAGCTCACCTGAGGGACAGGGATCCGGCTACACCTTC.

This clonotype was detected ten times or more. The rearrangement links TRBV6-2 or TRBV6-3 to TRBJ2-5; D unclear. Trimming took 8 bases from V and 7 from J, leaving 17 bases between them. Germline values: CDR1 MNHEY, CDR2 SVGEGT. The CDR3 is 13 amino acids. The CDR3 protein is CASCAPVGLTQYF. The CDR3 nucleotides are TGTGCCAGCTGTGCCCCCGTAGGATTGACCCAGTACTTC.

V usage is TRBV5-1 and J usage is TRBJ1-2; D is unclear. The V end was cut by 0 bases, the J end by 0 bases, with 9 bases between. The CDR3 consists of 15 residues. Germline lookup yields CDR1 SGHRS and CDR2 YFSETQ. This CDR3 is CASSLDPQANYGYTF. The CDR3 DNA reads as TGCGCCAGCAGCTTGGATCCCCAGGCTAACTATGGCTACACCTTC.

A few counts support this clonotype. The CDR3 DNA reads as TGCGCCAGCAGCTTGGACAGAACCGGGGAGCTGTTTTTT. This encodes CASSLDRTGELFF. The chain links TRBV5-1 to TRBJ2-2; unclear D gene. Germline CDR1 reads SGHRS; CDR2 reads YFSETQ. There are 13 residues in the CDR3. V dropped 0 bases and J dropped 5 bases, with 5 bases sitting between them.

In its sample, this clonotype was seen many times. The J gene is TRBJ1-2, the V gene TRBV2; TRBD1 matches 7 bases. CDR3 size: 13 residues. The junction had 5 bases not matched to a gene; V was cut back by 4 bases and J by 6 bases. Germline lookup yields CDR1 SNHLY and CDR2 FYNNEI. This CDR3 is CASSAQGTDGYTF. The CDR3 DNA is TGTGCCAGCAGTGCACAGGGGACCGATGGCTACACCTTC.

The sample holds many counts of this clonotype. The chain carries TRBV30 and TRBJ1-5; TRBD1 matches 7 bases. The CDR3 runs to 14 residues. Germline V gives CDR1 GTSNPN, CDR2 SVGIG (reference sequence). Trimming removed 3 bases from V and 2 bases from J; junction bases left unmatched: 4. The CDR3 DNA sequence: TGTGCCTGGAGCGCCACAGGGGGCAATCAGCCCCAGCATTTT. Translating gives CAWSATGGNQPQHF. The full variable domain, in which reference TRBV30 and TRBJ1-5 provide the parts outside the CDR3, is SQTIHQWPATLVQPVGSPLSLECTVEGTSNPNLYWYRQAAGRGLQLLFYSVGIGQISSEVPQNLSASRPQDRQFILSSKKLLLSDSGFYLCAWSATGGNQPQHFGDGTRLSIL.

This clonotype was recorded at least ten times. This rearrangement joins TRBV28 to TRBJ2-1; D gene unclear. The length of the CDR3 is 13 residues. The ends were cut back, 5 bases at V and 9 bases at J, with 14 bases in the middle. The V gene's germline CDR1 is MDHEN and CDR2 SYDVKM. The chain's CDR3 is CASSLTPSIEQFF. CDR3 bases: TGTGCCAGCAGTCTCACCCCCAGTATTGAGCAGTTCTTC.

This clonotype has at least ten counts. This chain uses TRBV3-1 with TRBJ2-1, with 9 bases fitting TRBD2. The CDR3 has 15 amino acids. Per the germline V gene, CDR1 is LGHDT and CDR2 is YNNKEL (reference sequence). Trimming removed 3 bases from V and 5 bases from J; junction bases left unmatched: 5. DNA of the CDR3: TGTGCCAGCAGCCACCTAGCGGGAAGCGACAATGAGCAGTTCTTC. This codes for CASSHLAGSDNEQFF.

This clonotype was found many times. The chain has TRBV20-1 and TRBJ1-2, with D possibly TRBD1 on 6 matching bases. V lost 5 bases to trimming and J lost 5 bases, with 15 bases between them. CDR1 is DFQATT and CDR2 is SNEGSKA in the germline V gene (reference sequence). The CDR3 sequence is 13 residues long. This CDR3 reads CSAQARTDYGYTF. Written as DNA, the CDR3 is TGCAGTGCTCAGGCTAGGACAGATTATGGCTACACCTTC.

This clonotype was detected many times. V and J are TRBV10-3 and TRBJ2-3, with TRBD2 matching 10 bases. V gave up 10 bases and J gave up 14 bases; unmatched junction bases: 18. Germline CDR1 is ENHRY and CDR2 is SYGVKD. This CDR3 spans 14 amino acids. The CDR3 sequence: CATSIESGGAGSYF. The DNA of the CDR3 is TGTGCCACGTCCATAGAGAGCGGGGGGGCCGGTTCGTATTTT.

The chain employs TRBV18 and TRBJ2-7, with 8 bases that match TRBD1. J was trimmed by 5 bases and V by 3 bases; bases with no gene match: 6. The germline gives CDR1 KGHSH, CDR2 LQKENI. The CDR3 covers 14 residues. CDR3 sequence: CASSPGQAYNEQYF. Here the CDR3 DNA reads TGTGCCAGCTCACCGGGACAGGCATACAACGAGCAGTACTTC.

This clonotype was seen ten or more times. The chain uses TRBV5-1 and TRBJ2-5; TRBD2 matches 8 bases. CDR3 length: 15 residues. V lost 4 bases and J lost 4; bases outside the gene matches: 9. Germline loops: CDR1 SGHRS, CDR2 YFSETQ. CDR3 coding DNA: TGCGCCAGCAGCCCGGCCCTAGCGGGTGGAGAGACCCAGTACTTC. The encoded protein is CASSPALAGGETQYF.

This clonotype was seen many times. This chain connects TRBV10-3 to TRBJ2-3; either TRBD1 or TRBD2 may fit D (6 bases each). Germline V gene data show CDR1 as ENHRY and CDR2 as SYGVKD. CDR3 length: 14 residues. The germline V and J ends were trimmed by 6 bases and 2 bases, with 12 bases remaining between them. CDR3 residues: CAIRTGGPTDTQYF. As DNA, the CDR3 is TGTGCCATCAGGACCGGGGGCCCCACAGATACGCAGTATTTT.

This clonotype was counted ten times or more. The chain combines TRBV10-3 with TRBJ1-2; D gene unclear. This CDR3 spans 13 amino acids. Germline assignment: CDR1 ENHRY and CDR2 SYGVKD. The V and J ends lost 0 bases and 3 bases respectively, with 5 bases between them. The DNA for the CDR3 is TGTGCCATCAGTGAGTCGGGTTACTATGGCTACACCTTC. Translating it yields CAISESGYYGYTF.

There are many counts of this clonotype. The genes are TRBV20-1 and TRBJ2-7, with 10 bases fitting TRBD2. After removal of 0 bases from V and 0 bases from J, the junction contained 5 bases not matched to a gene. Germline CDR1 is DFQATT and CDR2 is SNEGSKA (reference sequence). The CDR3 consists of 16 residues. The CDR3 here is CSARDPASGGSYEQYF. CDR3 nucleotide sequence: TGCAGTGCTAGAGACCCCGCTAGCGGGGGCTCCTACGAGCAGTACTTC.

This clonotype has ten or more counts. The V and J genes are TRBV7-2 and TRBJ2-7; D unresolved. This CDR3 spans 12 amino acids. V was clipped by 2 bases and J by 4 bases, with 6 bases between them. Germline loops: CDR1 SGHTA, CDR2 FQGNSA. The CDR3 reads CASSLNYYEQYF. DNA of the CDR3: TGTGCCAGCAGCTTAAATTATTACGAGCAGTACTTC.

This rearrangement joins TRBV6-1 to TRBJ2-1; 7 nucleotides agree with TRBD2. Germline V gene data show CDR1 as MNHNS and CDR2 as SASEGT. There are 16 residues in the CDR3. The trim removed 7 bases at V and 9 bases at J, leaving 18 bases unmatched. The CDR3 sequence is CASTGSWGGSESEQFF. DNA of the CDR3: TGTGCCAGCACCGGGTCATGGGGGGGGTCTGAGTCTGAGCAGTTCTTC.

The sample holds many counts of this clonotype. The rearrangement links TRBV4-1 to TRBJ1-4, with unresolved D. The CDR3 length is 14 residues. Germline CDR1 reads MGHRA; CDR2 reads YSYEKL. Between the trimmed V and J ends, which lost 1 base and 10 bases, there was a span of 13 bases. CDR3 sequence (DNA): TGCGCCAGCAGCCAAGTGGCATCCTCCGTAAAACTGTTTTTT. This translates into CASSQVASSVKLFF.

There are many counts of this clonotype. V gene TRBV6-5 combines with J gene TRBJ2-3; TRBD2 aligns across 7 bases. The trim removed 0 bases at V and 2 bases at J, leaving 5 bases unmatched. The CDR3 is 16 amino acids. Germline V gene sequence: CDR1 MNHEY, CDR2 SVGAGI. The CDR3 sequence is CASSYSSSGATDTQYF. Written as DNA, the CDR3 is TGTGCCAGCAGTTACTCGTCTAGCGGAGCCACAGATACGCAGTATTTT.

To note about this clonotype: A much more abundant neighbour one base away suggests this may be a read error. This chain links TRBV20-1 with TRBJ1-2, with 8 bases aligning to TRBD1. Trimming at V came to 2 bases and at J to 1 base, leaving 6 bases not matched to a gene. The CDR3 has 15 residues. Germline loops: CDR1 DFQATT, CDR2 SNEGSKA (reference sequence). The CDR3 reads CSARPTGAVNYGYTF. The CDR3, as DNA: TGCAGTGCTAGACCGACAGGGGCCGTTAACTATGGCTACACCTTC.

The chain recombines TRBV20-1 with TRBJ2-5; possibly TRBD2 for D (6 bases). This CDR3 has 13 residues. Deletions cut 5 bases from V and 9 bases from J, with 19 bases between. The germline CDR1 and CDR2 sequences are DFQATT and SNEGSKA (reference sequence). The CDR3 is CSAPLARGGAQYF. DNA for the CDR3: TGCAGTGCTCCCCTCGCGCGGGGCGGGGCCCAGTACTTC.

The chain recombines TRBV3-1 with TRBJ2-7, with D maybe TRBD2 (5 bases). With 4 bases removed from V and 2 bases from J, the gap between germline ends came to 15 bases. CDR3 length: 15 amino acids. Germline V gene sequence: CDR1 LGHDT, CDR2 YNNKEL (reference sequence). CDR3 DNA: TGTGCCAGCAGCCTAACTTCGGGAAGTACCTACGAGCAGTACTTC. It encodes CASSLTSGSTYEQYF.

This clonotype was found many times. The CDR3 here is CASSSDRGETQYF. Here the CDR3 DNA reads TGTGCCAGCAGCTCGGACAGGGGTGAGACCCAGTACTTC. The gene calls are TRBV6-5 and TRBJ2-5; TRBD1 aligns across 9 bases. Trimming took 6 bases from V and 5 from J; bases not matched to a gene: 4. The CDR3 extends over 13 amino acids. CDR1 and CDR2 (germline): MNHEY, SVGAGI.

This clonotype was seen a few times. The chain carries TRBV7-8 and TRBJ1-1; D unresolved. The CDR3 spans 15 residues. Germline lookup yields CDR1 SGHVS and CDR2 FQNEAQ. V was cut by 2 bases and J by 0 bases, with 10 bases left in between. CDR3 nucleotide sequence: TGTGCCAGCAGCTTACTGAGGATCATGAACACTGAAGCTTTCTTT. This translates into CASSLLRIMNTEAFF.

This clonotype was counted at least ten times. The gene calls are TRBV20-1 and TRBJ1-4; D remains unclear. The length of the CDR3 is 12 residues. In germline, CDR1 is DFQATT, CDR2 SNEGSKA (reference sequence). The germline V and J ends were trimmed by 6 bases and 6 bases, with 11 bases remaining between them. This chain's CDR3 is CSAMDRDEKLFF. The DNA for the CDR3 is TGCAGTGCCATGGACCGAGATGAAAAACTGTTTTTT.